One and the same sample provided the 9 T cell receptor beta chains below, sequenced in a study of blood T cell repertoires in COVID-19. Assay: immunoSEQ multiplex PCR; the TCRdb copy retains only in-frame clones and omits some. This sample carries approximately 210,000 clones, around 94% of them seen once, and the ten largest clones take 0.6% to 0.9%. Sequenced sample: peripheral blood. The receptor set was obtained from a man younger than 45 with COVID-19, enrolled during active disease.

The V gene is TRBV4-1, the J gene TRBJ2-4; TRBD1 matches 10 bases. The CDR3 loop spans 17 amino acids. Looked up from germline, CDR1 is MGHRA and CDR2 is YSYEKL. The V and J ends lost 3 bases and 3 bases, in that order; junction bases with no gene match: 8. The CDR3 DNA is TGCGCCAGCAGCCACCTTGGACAGGGGGTGTTCAAAAACATTCAGTACTTC. It specifies CASSHLGQGVFKNIQYF.

V gene TRBV4-1 combines with J gene TRBJ1-2, with 8 positions matching TRBD1. V gave up 1 base and J gave up 4 bases; unmatched junction bases: 17. CDR3 length equals 19 residues. The germline V gene encodes CDR1 MGHRA and CDR2 YSYEKL. CDR3 sequence (DNA): TGCGCCAGCAGCCAAGGATTCCCGGGACAGGAACGAGGTAGCTATGGCTACACCTTC. Its translation: CASSQGFPGQERGSYGYTF.

This chain uses TRBV5-1 with TRBJ1-3, with D possibly matching TRBD1 (6 bases). Trimming cost V 4 bases and J 0 bases, with 14 bases left between them. Germline V gene sequence: CDR1 SGHRS, CDR2 YFSETQ. This CDR3 is 16 amino acids long. The CDR3 sequence is CASSLQGIYSGNTIYF. The CDR3 bases are TGCGCCAGCAGCCTACAGGGTATCTACTCTGGAAACACCATATATTTT.

The rearrangement joins TRBV5-4 to TRBJ2-3; 10 positions match TRBD2. Germline-derived CDR1 and CDR2 are SGHNT and YYREEE (reference sequence). The CDR3 contains 15 residues. The V and J ends lost 4 bases and 9 bases, in that order; junction bases with no gene match: 11. In nucleotides, the CDR3 is TGTGCCAGCAGCCCGCCGGCGGCTAGCGGGGGAACGCAGTATTTT. Translated, it gives CASSPPAASGGTQYF.

The chain has TRBV7-5 and TRBJ2-2; TRBD2 reflects the table's D call only, with no check against the DNA. TRBV7-5 is a recognized pseudogene. The CDR3 totals 13 residues. The chain's CDR3 is CVRSLVDTGELFF. CDR3 nucleotide sequence: TGTGTCAGAAGCTTAGTCGACACCGGGGAGCTGTTTTTT.

In DNA form, the CDR3 reads TGCAGCGTTGAGGACACTAACTATGGCTACACCTTC. It is translated as CSVEDTNYGYTF. This sequence joins TRBV29-1 and TRBJ1-2, with a tentative D call TRBD1 (5 bases). V was clipped by 3 bases and J by 0 bases, with 5 bases between them. The CDR3 covers 12 residues. Germline V CDR1 and CDR2: SQVTM, ANQGSEA.

This clone was picked up one time. This chain connects TRBV30 to TRBJ1-2; TRBD1 might be the D (5 bases). CDR1 and CDR2 from the germline V gene are GTSNPN and SVGIG (reference sequence). This CDR3 is built from 12 residues. V was trimmed by 2 bases and J by 8 bases, leaving 12 bases between them. CDR3 sequence reads: CAWSRSGLGYTF. CDR3 DNA sequence: TGTGCCTGGAGTAGGTCAGGGTTGGGCTACACCTTC. Filled out from reference TRBV30 and TRBJ1-2, the complete variable domain reads SQTIHQWPATLVQPVGSPLSLECTVEGTSNPNLYWYRQAAGRGLQLLFYSVGIGQISSEVPQNLSASRPQDRQFILSSKKLLLSDSGFYLCAWSRSGLGYTFGSGTRLTVV.

In its sample, this clone was seen once. Its ends do not fully match the called genes, so a read error is possible. CDR3 DNA sequence: TGTGCCAGCAGCTCGCCGGGACAGGGTTACGACTTC. Amino acid sequence: CASSSPGQGYDF. The rearrangement uses TRBV13 and TRBJ2-7, with 9 bases that match TRBD1. This CDR3 has 12 amino acids. Germline V gene data show CDR1 as PRHDT and CDR2 as FYEKMQ (reference sequence).

The genes are TRBV5-6 and TRBJ1-3, with a tentative D call TRBD1 (6 bases). The CDR3 loop spans 14 amino acids. In germline, CDR1 is SGHDT, CDR2 YYEEEE. The V end lost 0 bases, the J end lost 2 bases, and 6 bases lay between the germline ends. The DNA for the CDR3 is TGTGCCAGCAGCTTGGCAGGGGCTGGAAACACCATATATTTT. It translates to CASSLAGAGNTIYF.